The clone carrying this T cell receptor beta chain was observed a single time. Its target is unknown. CDR3 length: 17 amino acids. The V gene lost 0 bases and the J gene lost 5 bases, with 17 bases spanning the gap. Germline CDR1 reads MGHRA; CDR2 reads YSYEKL. These data originate in a study of shared clonotypes between healthy human individuals. The study, taken as a whole, reports: Sampling included only blood; tissue repertoires likely differ.

TCRdb's copy holds only in-frame clones and misses some; the assay was immunoSEQ multiplex PCR. This table holds 2 million to 2.5 million clones, around 93% found once. Sequencing was done on a sample of naive CD4+ T cells from PBMCs. The sample's subset: CD45RA+ positively selected. This TCR derives from a young man in good health. Some clones in this sample may be carry-over from other donors' samples. The rearrangement links TRBV4-1 to TRBJ1-5; a weak D match, TRBD1 (5 bases). CDR3 in amino acids: CASSQDDRQGLDQPQHF. The DNA of the CDR3 is TGCGCCAGCAGCCAAGATGATCGGCAGGGTTTGGATCAGCCCCAGCATTTT.